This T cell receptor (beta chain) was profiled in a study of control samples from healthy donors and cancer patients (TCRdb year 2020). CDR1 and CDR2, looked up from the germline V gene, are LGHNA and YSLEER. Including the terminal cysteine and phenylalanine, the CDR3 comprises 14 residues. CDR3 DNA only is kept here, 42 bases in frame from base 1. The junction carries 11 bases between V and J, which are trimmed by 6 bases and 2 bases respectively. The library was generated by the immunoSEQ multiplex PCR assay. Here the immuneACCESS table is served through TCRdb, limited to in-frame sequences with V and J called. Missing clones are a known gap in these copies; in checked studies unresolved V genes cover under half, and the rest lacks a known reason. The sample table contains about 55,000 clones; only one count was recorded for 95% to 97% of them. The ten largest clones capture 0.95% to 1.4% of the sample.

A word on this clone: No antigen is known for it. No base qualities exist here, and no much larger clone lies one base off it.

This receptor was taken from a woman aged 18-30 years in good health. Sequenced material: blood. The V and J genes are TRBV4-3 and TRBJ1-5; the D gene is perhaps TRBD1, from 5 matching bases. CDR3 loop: CASSRTGGNQPQHF. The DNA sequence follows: TGCGCCAGCAGTCGAACGGGGGGCAATCAGCCCCAGCATTTT.